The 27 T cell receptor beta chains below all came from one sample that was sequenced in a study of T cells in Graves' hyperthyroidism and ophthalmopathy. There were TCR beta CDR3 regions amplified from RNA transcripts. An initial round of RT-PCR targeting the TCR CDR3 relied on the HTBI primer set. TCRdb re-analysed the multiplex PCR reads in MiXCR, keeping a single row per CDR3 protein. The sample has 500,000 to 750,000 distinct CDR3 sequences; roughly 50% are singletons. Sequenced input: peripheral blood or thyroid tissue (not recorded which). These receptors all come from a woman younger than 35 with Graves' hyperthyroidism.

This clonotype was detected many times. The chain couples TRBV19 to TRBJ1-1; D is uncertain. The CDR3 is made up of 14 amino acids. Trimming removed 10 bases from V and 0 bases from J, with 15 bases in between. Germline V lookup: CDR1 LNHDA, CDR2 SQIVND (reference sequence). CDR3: CATSFRGVNTEAFF. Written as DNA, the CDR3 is TGTGCCACCTCATTCCGGGGAGTGAACACTGAAGCTTTCTTT.

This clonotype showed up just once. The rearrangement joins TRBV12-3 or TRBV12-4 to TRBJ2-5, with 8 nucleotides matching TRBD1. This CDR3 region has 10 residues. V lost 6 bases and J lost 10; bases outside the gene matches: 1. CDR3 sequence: CASRQGDQYF. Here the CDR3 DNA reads TGTGCCAGCAGACAGGGGGACCAGTACTTC.

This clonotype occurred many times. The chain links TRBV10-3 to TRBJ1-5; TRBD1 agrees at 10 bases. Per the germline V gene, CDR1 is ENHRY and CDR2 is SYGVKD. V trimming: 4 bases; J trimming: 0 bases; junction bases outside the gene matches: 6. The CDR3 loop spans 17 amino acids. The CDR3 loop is CAISVGTGEYSNQPQHF. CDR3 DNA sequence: TGTGCCATCAGTGTAGGGACAGGGGAATATAGCAATCAGCCCCAGCATTTT.

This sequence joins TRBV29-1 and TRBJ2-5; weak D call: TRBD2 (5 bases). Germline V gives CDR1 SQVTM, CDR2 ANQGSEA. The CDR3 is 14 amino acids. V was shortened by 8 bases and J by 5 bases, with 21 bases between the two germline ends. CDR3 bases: TGCAGCCATCCCCGGGGAGCCGATGGGGAGACCCAGTACTTC. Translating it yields CSHPRGADGETQYF. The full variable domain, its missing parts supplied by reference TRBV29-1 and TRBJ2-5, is SAVISQKPSRDICQRGTSLTIQCQVDSQVTMMFWYRQQPGQSLTLIATANQGSEATYESGFVIDKFPISRPNLTFSTLTVSNMSPEDSSIYLCSHPRGADGETQYFGPGTRLLVL.

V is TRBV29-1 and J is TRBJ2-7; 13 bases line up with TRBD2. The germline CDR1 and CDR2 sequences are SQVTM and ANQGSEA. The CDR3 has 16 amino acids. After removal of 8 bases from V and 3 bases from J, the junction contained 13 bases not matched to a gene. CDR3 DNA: TGCAGCAGTTACTCACCGGGACTAGCGGGGATCTACGAGCAGTACTTC. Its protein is CSSYSPGLAGIYEQYF.

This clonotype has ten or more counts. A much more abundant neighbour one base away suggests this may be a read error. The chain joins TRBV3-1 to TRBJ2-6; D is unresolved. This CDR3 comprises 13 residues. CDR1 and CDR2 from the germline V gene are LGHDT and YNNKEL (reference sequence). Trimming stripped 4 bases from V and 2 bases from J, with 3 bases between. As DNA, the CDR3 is TGTGCCAGCAGCCCCACTGGGGCCAACGTCCTGACTTTC. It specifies CASSPTGANVLTF.

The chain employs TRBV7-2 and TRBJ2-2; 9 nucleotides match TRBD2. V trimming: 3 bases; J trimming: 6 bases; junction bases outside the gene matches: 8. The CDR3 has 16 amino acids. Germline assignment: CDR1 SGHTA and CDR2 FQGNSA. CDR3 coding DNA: TGTGCCAGCAGCTTGGTCTCTAGCGGGATATCCGGGGAGCTGTTTTTT. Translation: CASSLVSSGISGELFF. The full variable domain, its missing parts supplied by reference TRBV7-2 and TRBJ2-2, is GAGVSQSPSNKVTEKGKDVELRCDPISGHTALYWYRQSLGQGLEFLIYFQGNSAPDKSGLPSDRFSAERTGGSVSTLTIQRTQQEDSAVYLCASSLVSSGISGELFFGEGSRLTVL.

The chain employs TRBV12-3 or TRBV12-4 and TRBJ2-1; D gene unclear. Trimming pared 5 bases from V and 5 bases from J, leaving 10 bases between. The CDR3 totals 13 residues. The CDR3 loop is CASSLQLNNEQFF. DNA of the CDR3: TGTGCCAGCAGTCTGCAACTGAACAATGAGCAGTTCTTC.

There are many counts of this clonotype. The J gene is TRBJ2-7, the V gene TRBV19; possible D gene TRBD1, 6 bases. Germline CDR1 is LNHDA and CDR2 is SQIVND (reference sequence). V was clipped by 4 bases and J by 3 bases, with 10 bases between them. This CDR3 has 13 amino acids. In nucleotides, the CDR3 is TGTGCCAGTAGTAAGAGGGACAACTACGAGCAGTACTTC. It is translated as CASSKRDNYEQYF.

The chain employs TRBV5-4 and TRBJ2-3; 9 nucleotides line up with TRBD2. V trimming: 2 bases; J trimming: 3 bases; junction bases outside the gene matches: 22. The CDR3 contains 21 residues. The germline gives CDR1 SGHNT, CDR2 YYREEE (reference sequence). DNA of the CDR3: TGTGCCAGCAGCTTAGGGCGCCGCGGGAGGGCCACAGGGCCGGCGACAGATACGCAGTATTTT. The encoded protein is CASSLGRRGRATGPATDTQYF.

The CDR3 spells CASSPRASGTRSYEQYF. The CDR3 DNA reads as TGTGCCAGTAGTCCCCGTGCTAGCGGGACTCGCTCCTACGAGCAGTACTTC. This chain joins TRBV19 and TRBJ2-7; 9 nucleotides agree with TRBD2. Losses at the gene ends were 5 bases for V and 0 bases for J; bases not matched to a gene: 11. The CDR3 covers 17 residues. CDR1 and CDR2 (germline): LNHDA, SQIVND (reference sequence).

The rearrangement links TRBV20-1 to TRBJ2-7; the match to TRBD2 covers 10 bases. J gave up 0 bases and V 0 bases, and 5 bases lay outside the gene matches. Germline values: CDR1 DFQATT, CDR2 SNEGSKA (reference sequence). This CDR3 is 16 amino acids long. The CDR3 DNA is TGCAGTGCTAGAGATCTAGCGGGAGAGGCCTCCTACGAGCAGTACTTC. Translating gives CSARDLAGEASYEQYF.

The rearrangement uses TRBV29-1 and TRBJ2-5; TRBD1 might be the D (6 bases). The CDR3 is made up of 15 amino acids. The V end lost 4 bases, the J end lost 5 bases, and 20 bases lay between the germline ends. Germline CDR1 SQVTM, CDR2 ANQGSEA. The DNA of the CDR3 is TGCAGCGTTGTAGACAGGCCAGGACCGCGGGAGACCCAGTACTTC. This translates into CSVVDRPGPRETQYF.

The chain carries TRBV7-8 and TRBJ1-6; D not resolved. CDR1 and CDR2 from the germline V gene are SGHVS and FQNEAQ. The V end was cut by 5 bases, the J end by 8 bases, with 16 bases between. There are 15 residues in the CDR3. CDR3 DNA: TGTGCCAGCAGCATCTTAGCAAGTATGGATTCACCCCTCCACTTT. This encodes CASSILASMDSPLHF.

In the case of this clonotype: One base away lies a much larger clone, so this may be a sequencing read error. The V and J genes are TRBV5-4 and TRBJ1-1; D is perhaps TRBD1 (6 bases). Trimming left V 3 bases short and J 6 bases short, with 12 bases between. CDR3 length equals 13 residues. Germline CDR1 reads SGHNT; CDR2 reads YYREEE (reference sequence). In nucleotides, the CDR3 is TGTGCCAGCAGCTCCCAGGGGAAGGCTGAAGCTTTCTTT. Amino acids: CASSSQGKAEAFF.

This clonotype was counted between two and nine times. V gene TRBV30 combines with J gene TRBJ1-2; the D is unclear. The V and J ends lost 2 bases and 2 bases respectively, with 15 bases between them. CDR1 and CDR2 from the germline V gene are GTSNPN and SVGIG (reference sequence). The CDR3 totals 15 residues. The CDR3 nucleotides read TGTGCCTGGAGTCTAAACAGCTTTGGAAACTATGGCTACACCTTC. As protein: CAWSLNSFGNYGYTF.

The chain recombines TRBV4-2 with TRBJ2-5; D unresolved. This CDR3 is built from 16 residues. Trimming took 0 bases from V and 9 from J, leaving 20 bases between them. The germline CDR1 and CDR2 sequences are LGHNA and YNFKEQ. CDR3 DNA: TGTGCCAGCAGCCAAGATCAAGGGTACGCCAATCAGCCCCAGTACTTC. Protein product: CASSQDQGYANQPQYF.

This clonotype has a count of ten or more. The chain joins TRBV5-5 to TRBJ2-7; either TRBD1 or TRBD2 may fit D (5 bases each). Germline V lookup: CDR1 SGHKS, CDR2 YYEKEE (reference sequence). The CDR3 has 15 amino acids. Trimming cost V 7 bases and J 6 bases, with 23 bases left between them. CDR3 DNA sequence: TGTGCCAGCTGGACCGAAGGGACCCAACCCCTCGAGCAGTACTTC. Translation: CASWTEGTQPLEQYF.

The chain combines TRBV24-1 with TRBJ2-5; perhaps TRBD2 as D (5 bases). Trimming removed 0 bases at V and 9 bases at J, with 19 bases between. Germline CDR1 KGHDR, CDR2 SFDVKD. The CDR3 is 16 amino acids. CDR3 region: CATSDLRGDGNQPQYF. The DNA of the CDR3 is TGTGCCACCAGTGATTTGCGGGGAGATGGCAATCAGCCCCAGTACTTC.

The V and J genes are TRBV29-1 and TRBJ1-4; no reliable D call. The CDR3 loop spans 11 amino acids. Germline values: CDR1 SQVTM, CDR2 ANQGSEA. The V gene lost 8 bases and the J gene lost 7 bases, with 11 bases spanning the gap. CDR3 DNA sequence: TGCAGCTTCGGTCTGGGTGAAAAACTGTTTTTT. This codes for CSFGLGEKLFF.

The CDR3 protein is CSARDAHDYEQYF. The DNA for the CDR3 is TGCAGTGCTAGAGATGCACACGACTACGAGCAGTACTTC. The rearrangement joins TRBV20-1 to TRBJ2-7; D call uncertain. The germline V gene encodes CDR1 DFQATT and CDR2 SNEGSKA (reference sequence). The CDR3 is 13 amino acids. V was trimmed by 0 bases and J by 3 bases, leaving 9 bases between them.

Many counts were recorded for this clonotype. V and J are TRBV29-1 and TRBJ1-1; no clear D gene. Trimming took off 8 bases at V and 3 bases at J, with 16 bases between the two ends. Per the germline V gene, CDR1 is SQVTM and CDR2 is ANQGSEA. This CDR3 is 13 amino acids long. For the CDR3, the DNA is TGCAGCATTGTATGGGATTTGGACACTGAAGCTTTCTTT. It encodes CSIVWDLDTEAFF.

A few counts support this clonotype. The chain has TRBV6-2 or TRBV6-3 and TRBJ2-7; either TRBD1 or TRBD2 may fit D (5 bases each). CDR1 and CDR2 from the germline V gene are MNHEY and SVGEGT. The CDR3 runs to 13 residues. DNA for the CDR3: TGTGCTATCCACGGGGACGGACCCTACGAGCAGTACTTC. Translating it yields CAIHGDGPYEQYF.

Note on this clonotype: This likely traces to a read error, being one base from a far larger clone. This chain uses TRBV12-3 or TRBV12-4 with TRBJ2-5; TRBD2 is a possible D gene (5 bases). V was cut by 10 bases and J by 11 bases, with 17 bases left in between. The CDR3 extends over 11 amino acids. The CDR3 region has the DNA TGTGCCATCAGCTTGGGCTGGGAGCAGTACTTC. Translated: CAISLGWEQYF.

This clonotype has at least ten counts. The CDR3 DNA sequence: TGCGCCAGCAGCTTGCTGCAGGGGAACACCGGGGAGCTGTTTTTT. Encoded protein: CASSLLQGNTGELFF. The V call is TRBV5-1, the J call TRBJ2-2, with D tentatively TRBD1 (5 bases). Germline V gene lookup returns CDR1 SGHRS and CDR2 YFSETQ. With 1 base removed from V and 1 base from J, the gap between germline ends came to 8 bases. CDR3 size: 15 residues.

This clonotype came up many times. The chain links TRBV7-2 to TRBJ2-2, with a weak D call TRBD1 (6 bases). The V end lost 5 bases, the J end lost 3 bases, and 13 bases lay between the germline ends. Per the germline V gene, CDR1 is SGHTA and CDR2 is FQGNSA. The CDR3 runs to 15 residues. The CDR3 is CASSILTGHTGELFF. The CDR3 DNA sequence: TGTGCCAGCAGCATACTGACAGGCCACACCGGGGAGCTGTTTTTT.

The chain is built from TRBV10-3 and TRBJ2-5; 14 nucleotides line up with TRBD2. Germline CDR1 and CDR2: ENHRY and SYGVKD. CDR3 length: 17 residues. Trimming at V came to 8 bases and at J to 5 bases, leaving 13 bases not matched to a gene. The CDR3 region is CAIGGIGGLAGVETQYF. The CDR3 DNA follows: TGTGCCATCGGAGGGATCGGGGGACTAGCGGGAGTCGAGACCCAGTACTTC.